These 18 T cell receptor beta chains were sequenced from one sample in a study of shared clonotypes between healthy human individuals. Clones were sequenced by immunoSEQ multiplex PCR, and TCRdb holds only the in-frame ones, with some missing. The sample consists of about 500,000 clones, 70% to 80% of them appearing once. Sequenced input: PBMCs. Receptor source: a woman in her 40s in good health. Some clones in this sample may be carry-over from other donors' samples.

CDR3 sequence reads: CASSPGALYQETQYF. In DNA, the CDR3 is TGTGCCAGCTCACCAGGGGCATTGTACCAAGAGACCCAGTACTTC. The chain is built from TRBV18 and TRBJ2-5; D might be TRBD1 (5 bases). This CDR3 has 15 residues. Looked up from germline, CDR1 is KGHSH and CDR2 is LQKENI. Deletions cut 2 bases from V and 0 bases from J, with 10 bases between.

Of note for this clone: A far larger clone is only one base removed, so a read error is likely. V and J are TRBV29-1 and TRBJ1-2; 7 bases agree with TRBD1. Per the germline V gene, CDR1 is SQVTM and CDR2 is ANQGSEA. This CDR3 is 15 amino acids long. CDR3 sequence reads: CSVPATGDIYYGNTF. CDR3 bases: TGCAGCGTCCCTGCAACAGGGGACATCTACTATGGCAACACCTTC.

This clone was detected only once. Other DNA sequences in the same sample also yield this CDR3. The CDR3 spells CASSKGLAYEQYF. The CDR3 bases are TGTGCCAGCAGTAAGGGACTAGCGTACGAGCAGTACTTC. The chain employs TRBV7-9 and TRBJ2-7, with 10 bases that match TRBD2. CDR1 and CDR2 (germline): SEHNR, FQNEAQ (reference sequence). The junction had 3 bases not matched to a gene; V was cut back by 6 bases and J by 4 bases. CDR3 length equals 13 residues.

The chain's CDR3 is CAWDRNPGDEQYF. The CDR3 nucleotides are TGTGCCTGGGACAGGAACCCCGGGGACGAGCAGTACTTC. The chain employs TRBV30 and TRBJ2-7; a weak D match, TRBD1 (6 bases). The CDR3 has 13 residues. Deletions cut 5 bases from V and 5 bases from J, with 16 bases between. Germline CDR1 GTSNPN, CDR2 SVGIG (reference sequence).

The chain couples TRBV29-1 to TRBJ2-2; D uncertain. In germline, CDR1 is SQVTM, CDR2 ANQGSEA. The CDR3 sequence is 12 residues long. The V and J ends lost 7 bases and 2 bases respectively, with 8 bases between them. The CDR3 DNA is TGCAGCGCTTTACTCAACACCGGGGAGCTGTTTTTT. Protein sequence: CSALLNTGELFF.

The J gene is TRBJ2-7, the V gene TRBV13; TRBD2 matches 9 bases. Germline assignment: CDR1 PRHDT and CDR2 FYEKMQ (reference sequence). This CDR3 has 18 residues. V trimming: 4 bases; J trimming: 0 bases; junction bases outside the gene matches: 13. CDR3 bases: TGTGCCAGCAGCTGGACTGGTCCGACTAGCGGCTACTCCTACGAGCAGTACTTC. Translating it yields CASSWTGPTSGYSYEQYF.

The DNA for the CDR3 is TGTGCCATCAGTGTAACAGGGGGCACAGATACGCAGTATTTT. This codes for CAISVTGGTDTQYF. The chain is built from TRBV10-3 and TRBJ2-3; 7 positions match TRBD1. Looked up from germline, CDR1 is ENHRY and CDR2 is SYGVKD. The V and J ends lost 4 bases and 1 base, in that order; junction bases with no gene match: 2. The CDR3 runs 14 residues.

About this clone: A read error is the likely source, as a far larger clone sits one nucleotide away. Distinct nucleotide sequences in the sample also encode this CDR3. V is TRBV5-1 and J is TRBJ2-7; D is possibly TRBD1 (6 bases). The germline V gene has CDR1 SGHRS and CDR2 YFSETQ. The CDR3 covers 12 residues. Trimming stripped 7 bases from V and 9 bases from J, with 17 bases between. The CDR3 sequence is CASGSQGWGQYF. Written as DNA, the CDR3 is TGCGCCAGCGGTTCACAGGGATGGGGGCAGTACTTC.

This clone appeared a few times. The rearrangement links TRBV28 to TRBJ2-1; TRBD1 matches at 12 bases. Per the germline V gene, CDR1 is MDHEN and CDR2 is SYDVKM. Germline trimming cut 6 bases from V and 7 bases from J; bases unmatched to any gene: 4. The length of the CDR3 is 14 residues. The CDR3 bases are TGTGCCAGCAGCCGGGACAGGGGGCTAAATGAGCAGTTCTTC. Residues: CASSRDRGLNEQFF. Looking up the rest from reference TRBV28 and TRBJ2-1 gives the full variable domain: DVKVTQSSRYLVKRTGEKVFLECVQDMDHENMFWYRQDPGLGLRLIYFSYDVKMKEKGDIPEGYSVSREKKERFSLILESASTNQTSMYLCASSRDRGLNEQFFGPGTRLTVL.

About this clone itself: This likely reflects a read error, since a far larger clone is one base away. V usage is TRBV13 and J usage is TRBJ1-1, with 7 bases identical to TRBD1. The germline CDR1 and CDR2 sequences are PRHDT and FYEKMQ (reference sequence). The CDR3 extends over 14 amino acids. Unmatched junction bases numbered 7, after V lost 5 bases and J lost 4 bases. This CDR3 reads CASSLRDSITEAFF. CDR3 sequence (DNA): TGTGCCAGCAGCCTACGGGACAGTATCACTGAAGCTTTCTTT. Variable domain in full (rest from reference TRBV13 and TRBJ1-1): AAGVIQSPRHLIKEKRETATLKCYPIPRHDTVYWYQQGPGQDPQFLISFYEKMQSDKGSIPDRFSAQQFSDYHSELNMSSLELGDSALYFCASSLRDSITEAFFGQGTRLTVV.

The chain uses TRBV28 and TRBJ2-7; a weak D match, TRBD1 (6 bases). Germline-derived CDR1 and CDR2 are MDHEN and SYDVKM. The length of the CDR3 is 15 residues. V was shortened by 3 bases and J by 7 bases, with 19 bases between the two germline ends. Written as DNA, the CDR3 is TGTGCCAGCAGTTTTATTTCGGACAGCCGGGGAGAGCAGTACTTC. Residues: CASSFISDSRGEQYF.

The CDR3 loop is CASSSTSVINEQFF. CDR3 DNA sequence: TGTGCCAGCAGCTCAACTAGCGTAATCAATGAGCAGTTCTTC. The J gene is TRBJ2-1, the V gene TRBV7-9; 7 bases are shared with TRBD2. V shed 4 bases and J 6 bases; nucleotides not matched to a gene: 6. Germline V CDR1 and CDR2: SEHNR, FQNEAQ (reference sequence). This CDR3 is 14 amino acids long. Full variable domain (remainder filled in from reference TRBV7-9 and TRBJ2-1): DTGVSQNPRHKITKRGQNVTFRCDPISEHNRLYWYRQTLGQGPEFLTYFQNEAQLEKSRLLSDRFSAERPKGSFSTLEIQRTEQGDSAMYLCASSSTSVINEQFFGPGTRLTVL.

In nucleotides, the CDR3 is TGCAGCGTTGCAGGGACTACCCAAGAGACCCAGTACTTC. Translated, it gives CSVAGTTQETQYF. This chain connects TRBV29-1 to TRBJ2-5; TRBD2 aligns across 7 bases. The germline V gene encodes CDR1 SQVTM and CDR2 ANQGSEA. The CDR3 length is 13 residues. Trimming took 4 bases from V and 1 from J; bases not matched to a gene: 3.

The chain's CDR3 is CASSLALAGGSETQYF. CDR3 bases: TGTGCCAGCAGCTTGGCGCTAGCGGGAGGTAGCGAGACCCAGTACTTC. The V and J genes are TRBV5-6 and TRBJ2-5; 11 nucleotides match TRBD2. Germline V lookup: CDR1 SGHDT, CDR2 YYEEEE. Trimming removed 0 bases from V and 5 bases from J; junction bases left unmatched: 6. CDR3 size: 16 residues.

Points on this clone: Given a far larger clone just one base away, this is likely a sequencing read error. Other nucleotide sequences in the sample specify the same CDR3. The gene calls are TRBV6-1 and TRBJ1-5, with D tentatively TRBD1 (6 bases). This CDR3 spans 14 amino acids. Germline values: CDR1 MNHNS, CDR2 SASEGT. The V end was cut by 6 bases, the J end by 2 bases, with 11 bases between. DNA of the CDR3: TGTGCCAGCAGCACGGGGGCGGGCAATCAGCCCCAGCATTTT. It encodes CASSTGAGNQPQHF.

A remark on this clone: Other nucleotide sequences from this sample produce the same CDR3. This sequence joins TRBV7-9 and TRBJ2-3; D is perhaps TRBD1 (5 bases). Per the germline V gene, CDR1 is SEHNR and CDR2 is FQNEAQ (reference sequence). The CDR3 contains 13 residues. V shed 3 bases and J shed 3 bases, with 7 bases lying between them. The CDR3, as DNA: TGTGCCAGCAGCTTTCAGGGAACAGATACGCAGTATTTT. This encodes CASSFQGTDTQYF.

This chain connects TRBV25-1 to TRBJ2-5; D not resolved. This CDR3 is built from 16 residues. CDR1 and CDR2 (germline): MGHDK, SYGVNS. V was cut by 5 bases and J by 3 bases, with 19 bases left in between. The CDR3 DNA is TGTGCCAGCAGTATAGTACACCTAAGTGGGAAAGAGACCCAGTACTTC. Its protein product is CASSIVHLSGKETQYF.

The V and J genes are TRBV11-2 and TRBJ2-1; D assignment may be TRBD1 or TRBD2 (6 bases each). The CDR3 sequence is 15 residues long. Germline CDR1 is SGHAT and CDR2 is FQNNGV. V was pared by 5 bases and J by 5 bases, with 16 bases between. The CDR3 nucleotides read TGTGCCAGCAGCCAAGATCAAGGGGGGCACAATGAGCAGTTCTTC. Residues: CASSQDQGGHNEQFF. Together with reference TRBV11-2 and TRBJ2-1, the CDR3 gives the full variable domain: EAGVAQSPRYKIIEKRQSVAFWCNPISGHATLYWYQQILGQGPKLLIQFQNNGVVDDSQLPKDRFSAERLKGVDSTLKIQPAKLEDSAVYLCASSQDQGGHNEQFFGPGTRLTVL.